The source of this T cell receptor (beta chain) is a study of cytomegalovirus exposure and HLA in healthy donors. The CDR3 is made up of 15 amino acids. Germline CDR1 is LNHDA and CDR2 is SQIVND (reference sequence). Study findings and constraints: The only immune exposure information that was available was CMV serostatus.

Regarding this clone: The antigen is undetermined.

The PCR had 60 Vbeta and 13 Jbeta primers. TCRdb keeps only in-frame clones here, not all; method: immunoSEQ multiplex PCR. The sample lists approximately 130,000 clones; roughly four fifths were seen once. The donors were healthy bone marrow donors. The sequenced material came from PBMCs. This clonotype originated in a man aged 35 to 55 in good health and CMV-seronegative. The chain links TRBV19 to TRBJ2-5, with D maybe TRBD1 (6 bases). TRBJ2-7 matches the DNA end more closely, so the J call is doubtful. DNA of the CDR3: TGTGCCAGTAGTAAACAGGGTGGGGCTATCGGCGAGCAGTACTTC. It codes for CASSKQGGAIGEQYF.